These T cell receptor beta chains were read from a single sample in a study of shared clonotypes between healthy human individuals. The protocol was immunoSEQ multiplex PCR, while the TCRdb copy is restricted to in-frame clones and leaves out a portion. The top ten clones hold roughly 0.42% of a sample with roughly 1.5 million clones, approximately 98% of them seen once. Material for sequencing was naive CD4+ T cells sorted from blood. The receptors here all came from a man between 25 and 39 years old in good health. Both conserved end residues are part of each CDR3. D genes are given only for firm matches. Clone size, where shown, is once, few, many, or a class for clones that have expanded.

D: -
V: TRBV29-1
J: TRBJ2-1
size: -
CDR3: CSAPPFRGSNEQFF
DNA: TGCAGCGCCCCCCCCTTCCGGGGAAGCAATGAGCAGTTCTTC

D: -
V: TRBV21-1
J: TRBJ2-2
size: -
CDR3: CASSKAFSGQNTGELFF
DNA: TGTGCCAGCAGCAAAGCTTTCTCGGGACAGAACACCGGGGAGCTGTTTTTT

D: TRBD1
V: TRBV27
J: TRBJ2-7
size: -
CDR3: CASSLRQGNSYEQYF
DNA: TGTGCCAGCAGTTTGCGACAGGGTAATTCCTACGAGCAGTACTTC

D: -
V: TRBV11-2
J: TRBJ2-1
size: -
CDR3: CASSSIREPLQFF
DNA: TGTGCCAGCAGCTCAATCAGGGAACCCTTGCAGTTCTTC

D: -
V: TRBV27
J: TRBJ1-2
size: -
CDR3: CASSLQGLGYGYTF
DNA: TGTGCCAGCAGTTTACAGGGACTGGGCTATGGCTACACCTTC

D: TRBD2
V: TRBV5-4
J: TRBJ2-7
size: -
CDR3: CASSLLAGGSYEQYF
DNA: TGTGCCAGCAGCTTACTAGCGGGAGGGAGCTACGAGCAGTACTTC

D: -
V: TRBV6-5
J: TRBJ1-1
size: -
CDR3: CASSMTRWAVGAFF
DNA: TGTGCCAGCAGTATGACCCGGTGGGCGGTCGGAGCTTTCTTT

D: -
V: TRBV11-2
J: TRBJ1-3
size: -
CDR3: CASSLPRGNTIYF
DNA: TGTGCCAGCAGCTTGCCCCGAGGAAACACCATATATTTT

D: TRBD1
V: TRBV6-1
J: TRBJ2-5
size: -
CDR3: CASRDRVTQETQYF
DNA: TGTGCCAGCAGGGACAGGGTGACCCAAGAGACCCAGTACTTC

D: TRBD1
V: TRBV19
J: TRBJ1-5
size: -
CDR3: CASSILGQGNQPQHF
DNA: TGTGCCAGTAGTATCCTCGGACAGGGCAATCAGCCCCAGCATTTT

D: -
V: TRBV6-1
J: TRBJ2-7
size: once
CDR3: CASSDHDEQYF
DNA: TGTGCCAGCAGTGATCACGACGAGCAGTACTTC

D: -
V: TRBV9
J: TRBJ1-3
size: -
CDR3: CASSTRQTISGNTIYF
DNA: TGTGCCAGCAGCACTCGACAGACTATCTCTGGAAACACCATATATTTT

D: -
V: TRBV2
J: TRBJ2-3
size: -
CDR3: CASSPGLSTDTQYF
DNA: TGTGCCAGCAGTCCTGGACTGAGCACAGATACGCAGTATTTT

D: -
V: TRBV7-9
J: TRBJ2-1
size: -
CDR3: CASRRNEQFF
DNA: TGTGCCAGCAGGAGGAATGAGCAGTTCTTC

D: -
V: TRBV6-1
J: TRBJ2-7
size: -
CDR3: CASSEMWTETYEQYF
DNA: TGTGCCAGCAGTGAAATGTGGACAGAAACCTACGAGCAGTACTTC

D: TRBD2
V: TRBV7-8
J: TRBJ2-1
size: -
CDR3: CASSDSGWYYNEQFF
DNA: TGTGCCAGCAGCGATAGCGGGTGGTACTACAATGAGCAGTTCTTC

D: TRBD1
V: TRBV28
J: TRBJ1-1
size: -
CDR3: CATSGGMNTEAFF
DNA: TGTGCCACCTCAGGGGGTATGAACACTGAAGCTTTCTTT

D: -
V: TRBV14
J: TRBJ2-7
size: once
CDR3: CASSHPPDGAYEQYF
DNA: TGTGCCAGCAGCCACCCCCCGGACGGAGCCTACGAGCAGTACTTC

D: TRBD1
V: TRBV6-1
J: TRBJ1-5
size: -
CDR3: CASSEPGQGRYSNQPQHF
DNA: TGTGCCAGCAGTGAACCGGGACAGGGGAGATATAGCAATCAGCCCCAGCATTTT

D: TRBD2
V: TRBV7-6
J: TRBJ2-7
size: -
CDR3: CASSFAGGHYEQYF
DNA: TGTGCCAGCAGCTTCGCGGGGGGACACTACGAGCAGTACTTC

D: -
V: TRBV10-3
J: TRBJ2-7
size: -
CDR3: CAISGDRLWGQYF
DNA: TGTGCCATCTCGGGCGACAGGCTCTGGGGGCAGTACTTC

D: -
V: TRBV5-4
J: TRBJ2-1
size: -
CDR3: CASSLGATGNEQFF
DNA: TGTGCCAGCAGCTTGGGGGCTACTGGCAATGAGCAGTTCTTC

D: TRBD2
V: TRBV5-4
J: TRBJ2-1
size: -
CDR3: CASSSERERDEQFF
DNA: TGTGCCAGCAGCTCCGAGCGGGAGAGGGATGAGCAGTTCTTC

D: -
V: TRBV5-1
J: TRBJ1-1
size: -
CDR3: CASSLYTNTEAFF
DNA: TGCGCCAGCAGCTTGTATACGAACACTGAAGCTTTCTTT

D: TRBD2
V: TRBV28
J: TRBJ2-7
size: -
CDR3: CASRRTSGRGRYEQYF
DNA: TGTGCCAGCAGACGGACTAGCGGGAGAGGCAGGTACGAGCAGTACTTC

D: -
V: TRBV7-3
J: TRBJ2-1
size: -
CDR3: CASSARQYNEQFF
DNA: TGTGCCAGCAGCGCCAGACAGTACAATGAGCAGTTCTTC

D: TRBD2
V: TRBV9
J: TRBJ2-3
size: -
CDR3: CASSVATSGRAISDTQYF
DNA: TGTGCCAGCAGCGTAGCTACGAGCGGGAGGGCCATTTCAGATACGCAGTATTTT

D: TRBD2
V: TRBV27
J: TRBJ2-7
size: -
CDR3: CASSLHSGATYEQYF
DNA: TGTGCCAGCAGTTTACATAGCGGGGCCACCTACGAGCAGTACTTC

D: -
V: TRBV28
J: TRBJ1-1
size: -
CDR3: CASIWAGNEAFF
DNA: TGTGCCAGCATCTGGGCTGGGAATGAAGCTTTCTTT

D: -
V: TRBV18
J: TRBJ2-7
size: -
CDR3: CASSYQARSSYEQYF
DNA: TGTGCCAGCTCATACCAAGCCCGAAGTTCCTACGAGCAGTACTTC

D: TRBD2
V: TRBV25-1
J: TRBJ2-1
size: -
CDR3: CASSASAGTSGRADEQFF
DNA: TGTGCCAGCAGTGCCTCCGCCGGGACTAGCGGGAGGGCTGATGAGCAGTTCTTC